This T cell receptor beta chain appears in the sequencing data of a study of neurological immune-mediated disorders. Study in general: Relapsing-remitting patients made up about 90% of the roughly 34 multiple sclerosis patients, and secondary progressive patients made up 3.

Germline V gene data show CDR1 as SGHAT and CDR2 as FQNNGV. V was clipped by 4 bases and J by 2 bases, with 3 bases between them. The CDR3 totals 12 residues. The cDNA was generated by 5'RACE with 10-nucleotide random UMIs. In TCRdb, the 5' RACE reads were re-called with MiXCR into one record per CDR3 protein. The sample has tens of thousands of distinct CDR3 sequences; roughly 2.5% are singletons. Source material was 2 million unsorted PBMCs, stored at -80 °C in RNAlater. This clonotype was recorded many times. The antigen is not known. Findings of the study overall: TCR-beta repertoires seemed private in all groups, with no expanded CDR3 amino acid sequences shared.

The sequence was obtained from a man aged 50-60 years with multiple sclerosis. V is TRBV11-2 and J is TRBJ2-4; D is ambiguous. Sequencing input: PBMCs. CDR3 sequence reads: CASSSSKNIQYF. In DNA form, the CDR3 reads TGTGCCAGCAGCTCGTCCAAAAACATTCAGTACTTC.